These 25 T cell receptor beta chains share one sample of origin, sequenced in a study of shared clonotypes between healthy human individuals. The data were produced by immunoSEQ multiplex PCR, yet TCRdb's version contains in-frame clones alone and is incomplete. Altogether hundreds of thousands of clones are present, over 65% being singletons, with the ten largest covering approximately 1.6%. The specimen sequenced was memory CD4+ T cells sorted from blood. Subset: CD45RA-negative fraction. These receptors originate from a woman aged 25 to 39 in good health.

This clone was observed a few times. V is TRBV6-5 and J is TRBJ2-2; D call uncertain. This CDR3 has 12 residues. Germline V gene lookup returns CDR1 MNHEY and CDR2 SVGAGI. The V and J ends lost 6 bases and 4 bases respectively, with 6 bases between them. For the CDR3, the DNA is TGTGCCAGCAGGTGGATCACCGGGGAGCTGTTTTTT. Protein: CASRWITGELFF.

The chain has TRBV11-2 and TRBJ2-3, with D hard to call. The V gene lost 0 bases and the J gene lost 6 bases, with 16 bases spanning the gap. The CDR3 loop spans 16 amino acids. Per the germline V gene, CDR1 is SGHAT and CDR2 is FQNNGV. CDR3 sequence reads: CASSLDLGQLSDTQYF. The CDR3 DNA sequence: TGTGCCAGCAGCTTAGATCTCGGCCAATTATCCGATACGCAGTATTTT.

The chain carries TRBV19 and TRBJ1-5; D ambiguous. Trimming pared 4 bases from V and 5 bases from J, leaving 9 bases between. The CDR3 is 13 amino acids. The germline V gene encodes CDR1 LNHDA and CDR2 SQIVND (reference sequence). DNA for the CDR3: TGTGCCAGTAGTACCCAGGAGGATCAGCCCCAGCATTTT. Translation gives CASSTQEDQPQHF.

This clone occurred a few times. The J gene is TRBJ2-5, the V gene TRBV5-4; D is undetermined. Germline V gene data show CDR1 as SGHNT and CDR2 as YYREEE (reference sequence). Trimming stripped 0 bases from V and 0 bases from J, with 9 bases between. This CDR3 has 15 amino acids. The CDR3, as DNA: TGTGCCAGCAGCTTGGCCGGAGACTACCAAGAGACCCAGTACTTC. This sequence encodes CASSLAGDYQETQYF.

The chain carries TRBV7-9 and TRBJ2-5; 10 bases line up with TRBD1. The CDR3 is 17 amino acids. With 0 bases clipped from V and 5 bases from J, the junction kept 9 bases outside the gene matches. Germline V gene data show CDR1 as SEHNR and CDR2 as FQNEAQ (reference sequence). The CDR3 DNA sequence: TGTGCCAGCAGCTTAGCGCGGGACAGGGGCCCGGGGGAGACCCAGTACTTC. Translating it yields CASSLARDRGPGETQYF.

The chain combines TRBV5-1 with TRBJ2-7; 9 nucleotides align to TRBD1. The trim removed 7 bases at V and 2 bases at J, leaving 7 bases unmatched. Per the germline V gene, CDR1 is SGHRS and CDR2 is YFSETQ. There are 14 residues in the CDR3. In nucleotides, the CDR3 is TGCGCCAGCGCCGTCCGACAGGGGGCCTACGAGCAGTACTTC. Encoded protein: CASAVRQGAYEQYF.

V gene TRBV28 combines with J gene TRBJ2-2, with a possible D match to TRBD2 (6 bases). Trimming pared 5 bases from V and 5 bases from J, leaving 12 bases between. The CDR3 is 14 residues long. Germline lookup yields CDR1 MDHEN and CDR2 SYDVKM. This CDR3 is CASSRGWTTGELFF. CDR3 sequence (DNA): TGTGCCAGCAGTCGGGGGTGGACGACCGGGGAGCTGTTTTTT. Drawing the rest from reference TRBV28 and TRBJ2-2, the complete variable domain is DVKVTQSSRYLVKRTGEKVFLECVQDMDHENMFWYRQDPGLGLRLIYFSYDVKMKEKGDIPEGYSVSREKKERFSLILESASTNQTSMYLCASSRGWTTGELFFGEGSRLTVL.

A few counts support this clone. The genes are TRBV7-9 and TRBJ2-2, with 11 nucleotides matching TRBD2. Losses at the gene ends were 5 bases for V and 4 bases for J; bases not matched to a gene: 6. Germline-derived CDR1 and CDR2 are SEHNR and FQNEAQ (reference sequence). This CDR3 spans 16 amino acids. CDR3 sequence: CASSMRLAGITGELFF. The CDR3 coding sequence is TGTGCCAGCAGCATGAGACTAGCGGGGATCACCGGGGAGCTGTTTTTT.

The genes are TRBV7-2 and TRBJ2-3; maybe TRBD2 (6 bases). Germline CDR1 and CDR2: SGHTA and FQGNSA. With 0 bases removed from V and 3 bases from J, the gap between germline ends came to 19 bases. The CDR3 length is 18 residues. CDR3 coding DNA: TGTGCCAGCAGCTTAGCGCCCTATCCGGGAGTGAGGACAGATACGCAGTATTTT. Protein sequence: CASSLAPYPGVRTDTQYF.

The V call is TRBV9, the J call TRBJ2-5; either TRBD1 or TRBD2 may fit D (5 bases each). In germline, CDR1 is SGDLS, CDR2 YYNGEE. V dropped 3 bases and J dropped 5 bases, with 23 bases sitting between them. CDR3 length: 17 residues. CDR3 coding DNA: TGTGCCAGCAGCGGGTACGGGGTGCCAGCGAAGGGGGAGACCCAGTACTTC. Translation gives CASSGYGVPAKGETQYF.

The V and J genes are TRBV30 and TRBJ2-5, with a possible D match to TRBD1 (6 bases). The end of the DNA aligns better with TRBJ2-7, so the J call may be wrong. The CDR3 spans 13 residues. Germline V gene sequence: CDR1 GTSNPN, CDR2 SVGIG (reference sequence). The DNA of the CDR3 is TGTGCCTGGAGCCGGGACACATACTACGAGCAGTACTTC. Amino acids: CAWSRDTYYEQYF.

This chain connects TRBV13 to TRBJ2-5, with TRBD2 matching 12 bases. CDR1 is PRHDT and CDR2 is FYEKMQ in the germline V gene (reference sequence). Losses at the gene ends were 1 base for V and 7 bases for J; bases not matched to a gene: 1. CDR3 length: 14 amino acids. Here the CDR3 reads CASSLELAGGTQYF. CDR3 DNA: TGTGCCAGCAGCTTAGAACTAGCGGGAGGGACCCAGTACTTC.

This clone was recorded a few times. CDR3 amino acids: CASSLDRNLREQFF. The CDR3 nucleotides read TGTGCCAGCAGCTTAGATCGAAACCTGCGGGAGCAGTTCTTC. The chain combines TRBV11-2 with TRBJ2-1, with no clear D. Germline values: CDR1 SGHAT, CDR2 FQNNGV. With 0 bases removed from V and 10 bases from J, the gap between germline ends came to 13 bases. This CDR3 is 14 amino acids long.

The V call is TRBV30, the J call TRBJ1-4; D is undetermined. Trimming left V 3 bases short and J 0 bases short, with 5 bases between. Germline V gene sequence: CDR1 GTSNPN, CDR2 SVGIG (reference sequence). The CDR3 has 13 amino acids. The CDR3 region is CAWSVATNEKLFF. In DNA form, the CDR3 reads TGTGCCTGGAGCGTTGCAACTAATGAAAAACTGTTTTTT. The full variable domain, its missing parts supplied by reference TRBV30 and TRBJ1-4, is SQTIHQWPATLVQPVGSPLSLECTVEGTSNPNLYWYRQAAGRGLQLLFYSVGIGQISSEVPQNLSASRPQDRQFILSSKKLLLSDSGFYLCAWSVATNEKLFFGSGTQLSVL.

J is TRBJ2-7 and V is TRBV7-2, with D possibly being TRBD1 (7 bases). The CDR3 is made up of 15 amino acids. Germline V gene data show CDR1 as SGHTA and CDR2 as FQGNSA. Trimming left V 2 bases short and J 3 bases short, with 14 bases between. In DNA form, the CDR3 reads TGTGCCAGCAGCTTATTCGGGGGACAGAACTACGAGCAGTACTTC. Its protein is CASSLFGGQNYEQYF. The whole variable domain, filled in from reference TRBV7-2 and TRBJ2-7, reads GAGVSQSPSNKVTEKGKDVELRCDPISGHTALYWYRQSLGQGLEFLIYFQGNSAPDKSGLPSDRFSAERTGGSVSTLTIQRTQQEDSAVYLCASSLFGGQNYEQYFGPGTRLTVT.

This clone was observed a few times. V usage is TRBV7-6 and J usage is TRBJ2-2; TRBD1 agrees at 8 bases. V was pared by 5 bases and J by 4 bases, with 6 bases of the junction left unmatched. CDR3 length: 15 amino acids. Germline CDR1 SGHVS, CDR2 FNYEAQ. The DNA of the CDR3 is TGTGCCAGCAGCCCCGGACAGGGCGGCACCGGGGAGCTGTTTTTT. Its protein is CASSPGQGGTGELFF.

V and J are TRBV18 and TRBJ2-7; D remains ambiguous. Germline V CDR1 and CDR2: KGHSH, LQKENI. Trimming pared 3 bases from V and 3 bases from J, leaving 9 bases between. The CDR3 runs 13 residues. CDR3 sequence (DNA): TGTGCCAGCTCACCCCGTCCCGACTACGAGCAGTACTTC. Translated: CASSPRPDYEQYF.

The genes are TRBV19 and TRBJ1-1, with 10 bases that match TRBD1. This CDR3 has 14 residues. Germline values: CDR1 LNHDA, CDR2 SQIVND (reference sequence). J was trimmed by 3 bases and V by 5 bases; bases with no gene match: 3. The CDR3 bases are TGTGCCAGTAGTGGGGGACAGGGGTACACTGAAGCTTTCTTT. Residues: CASSGGQGYTEAFF.

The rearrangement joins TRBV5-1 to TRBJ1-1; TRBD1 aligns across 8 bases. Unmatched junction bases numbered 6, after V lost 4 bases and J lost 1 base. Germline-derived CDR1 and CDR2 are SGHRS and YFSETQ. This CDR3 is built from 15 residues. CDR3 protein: CASSPKQGGNTEAFF. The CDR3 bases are TGCGCCAGCAGCCCAAAACAGGGGGGGAACACTGAAGCTTTCTTT.

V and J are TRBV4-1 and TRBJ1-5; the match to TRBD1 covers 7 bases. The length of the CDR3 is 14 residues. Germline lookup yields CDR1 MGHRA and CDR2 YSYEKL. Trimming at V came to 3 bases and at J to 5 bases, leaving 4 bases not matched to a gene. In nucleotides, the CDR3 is TGCGCCAGCAGCCAGACAGGGCGGTATCAGCCCCAGCATTTT. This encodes CASSQTGRYQPQHF.

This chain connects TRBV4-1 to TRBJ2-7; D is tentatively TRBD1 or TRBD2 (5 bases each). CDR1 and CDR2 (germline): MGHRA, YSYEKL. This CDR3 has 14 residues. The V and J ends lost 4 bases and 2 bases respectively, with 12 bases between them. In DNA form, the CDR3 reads TGCGCCAGCAGCCCGGGACCTACAGCCTACGAGCAGTACTTC. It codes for CASSPGPTAYEQYF.

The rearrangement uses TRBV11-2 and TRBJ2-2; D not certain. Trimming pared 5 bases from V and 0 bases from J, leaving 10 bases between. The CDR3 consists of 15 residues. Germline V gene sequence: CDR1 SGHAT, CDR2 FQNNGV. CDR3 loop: CASSPNMANTGELFF. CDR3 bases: TGTGCCAGCAGCCCTAACATGGCGAACACCGGGGAGCTGTTTTTT.

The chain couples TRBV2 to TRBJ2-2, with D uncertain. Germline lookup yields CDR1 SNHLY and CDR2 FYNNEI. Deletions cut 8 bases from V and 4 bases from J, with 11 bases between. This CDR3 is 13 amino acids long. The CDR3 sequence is CASRSDGTGELFF. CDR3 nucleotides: TGTGCCAGCCGTTCGGATGGCACCGGGGAGCTGTTTTTT.

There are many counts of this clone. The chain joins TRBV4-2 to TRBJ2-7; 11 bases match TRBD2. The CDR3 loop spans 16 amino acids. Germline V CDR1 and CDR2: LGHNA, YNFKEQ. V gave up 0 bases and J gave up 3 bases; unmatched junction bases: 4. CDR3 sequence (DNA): TGTGCCAGCAGCCAAGAAAGGACTAGCGGGTTCTACGAGCAGTACTTC. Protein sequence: CASSQERTSGFYEQYF.

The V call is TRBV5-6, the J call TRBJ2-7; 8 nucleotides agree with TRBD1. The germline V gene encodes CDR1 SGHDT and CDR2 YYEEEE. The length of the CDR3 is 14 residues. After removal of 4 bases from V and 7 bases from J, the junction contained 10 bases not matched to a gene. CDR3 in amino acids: CASSADRAGREQYF. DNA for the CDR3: TGTGCCAGCAGCGCGGACAGGGCCGGCCGGGAGCAGTACTTC. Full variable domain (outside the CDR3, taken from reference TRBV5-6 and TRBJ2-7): DAGVTQSPTHLIKTRGQQVTLRCSPKSGHDTVSWYQQALGQGPQFIFQYYEEEERQRGNFPDRFSGHQFPNYSSELNVNALLLGDSALYLCASSADRAGREQYFGPGTRLTVT.